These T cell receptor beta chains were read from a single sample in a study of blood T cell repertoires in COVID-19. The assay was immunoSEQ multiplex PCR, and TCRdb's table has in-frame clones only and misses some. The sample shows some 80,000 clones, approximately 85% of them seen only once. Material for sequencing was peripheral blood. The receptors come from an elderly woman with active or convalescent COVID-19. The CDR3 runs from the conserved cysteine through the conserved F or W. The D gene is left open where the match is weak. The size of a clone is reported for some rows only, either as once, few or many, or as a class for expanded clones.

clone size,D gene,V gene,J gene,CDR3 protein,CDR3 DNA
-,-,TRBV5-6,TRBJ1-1,CASSLAGFYTEAFF,TGTGCCAGCAGCTTGGCGGGGTTCTACACTGAAGCTTTCTTT
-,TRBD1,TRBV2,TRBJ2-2,CASTLTGVNTGELFF,TGTGCCAGCACGTTGACAGGGGTGAACACCGGGGAGCTGTTTTTT
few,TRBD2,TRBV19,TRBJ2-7,CASSIDLFPRGGTYEQYF,TGTGCCAGTAGTATAGACTTATTTCCCCGCGGGGGTACGTACGAGCAGTACTTC
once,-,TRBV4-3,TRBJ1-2,CASSQDLQGFYGNTF,TGCGCCAGCAGCCAAGATCTCCAGGGGTTTTATGGCAACACCTTC
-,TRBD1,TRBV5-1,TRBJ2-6,CASSWTGHSGANVLTF,TGCGCCAGCAGCTGGACAGGACACTCTGGGGCCAACGTCCTGACTTTC
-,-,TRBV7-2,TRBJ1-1,CASSLGGSEAFF,TGTGCCAGCAGCTTAGGAGGATCTGAAGCTTTCTTT
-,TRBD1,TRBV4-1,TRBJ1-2,CASSRLPGVGRRQGGNYGYTF,TGCGCCAGCAGCCGCCTCCCTGGAGTAGGCCGGAGACAGGGCGGGAACTATGGCTACACCTTC
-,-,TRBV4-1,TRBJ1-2,CASSQVYAKLANYGYTF,TGCGCCAGCAGCCAAGTGTACGCAAAGTTAGCTAACTATGGCTACACCTTC
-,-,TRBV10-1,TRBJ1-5,CATHSADTQAAQHF,TGCGCCACCCACTCAGCCGATACGCAGGCCGCGCAGCATTTT
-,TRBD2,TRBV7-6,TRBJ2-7,CASSPWGGTYEQYF,TGTGCCAGCAGCCCCTGGGGGGGGACCTACGAGCAGTACTTC
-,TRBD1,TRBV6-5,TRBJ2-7,CASSRRDRAYEQYF,TGTGCCAGCAGTAGAAGGGACAGGGCCTACGAGCAGTACTTC
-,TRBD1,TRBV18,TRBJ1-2,CASSNPGGGNYGYTF,TGTGCCAGCTCAAACCCAGGGGGCGGTAACTATGGCTACACCTTC
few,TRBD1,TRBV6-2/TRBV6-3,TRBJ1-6,CASRYDRGSYNSPLHF,TGTGCCAGCAGATACGACAGGGGCTCCTATAATTCACCCCTCCACTTT
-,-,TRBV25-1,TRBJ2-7,CASTGPSSYEQYF,TGTGCCAGCACAGGGCCGAGCTCCTACGAGCAGTACTTC
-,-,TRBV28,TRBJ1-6,CASSSSPRPLHF,TGTGCCAGCAGTTCGTCTCCCCGTCCCCTCCACTTT
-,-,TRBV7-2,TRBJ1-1,CASSLVGRVDTEAFF,TGTGCCAGCAGCTTAGTCGGCAGGGTGGATACTGAAGCTTTCTTT
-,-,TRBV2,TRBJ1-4,CASGSGQANEKLFF,TGTGCCAGCGGATCAGGGCAGGCTAATGAAAAACTGTTTTTT
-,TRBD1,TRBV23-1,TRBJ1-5,CASSQGTGENQPQHF,TGCGCCAGCAGTCAAGGGACAGGGGAGAATCAGCCCCAGCATTTT
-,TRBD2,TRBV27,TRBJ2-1,CATPSGDFYNEQFF,TGTGCCACCCCGAGCGGGGACTTCTACAATGAGCAGTTCTTC
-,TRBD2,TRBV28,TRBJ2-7,CASSLREGIRVGEQYF,TGTGCCAGCAGTTTAAGGGAGGGAATCCGGGTGGGGGAGCAGTACTTC
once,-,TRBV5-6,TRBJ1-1,CASSRNRVLSEAFF,TGTGCCAGCAGCAGGAACAGGGTCCTCTCTGAAGCTTTCTTT
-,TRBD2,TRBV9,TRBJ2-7,CASSVGASGTYEQYF,TGTGCCAGCAGCGTAGGGGCTAGCGGTACCTACGAGCAGTACTTC
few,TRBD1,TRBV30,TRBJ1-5,CAWTSGGSQPQHF,TGTGCCTGGACATCAGGGGGCTCTCAGCCCCAGCATTTT
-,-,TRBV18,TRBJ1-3,CASSPGQLSGNTIYF,TGTGCCAGCTCACCGGGGCAGCTCTCTGGAAACACCATATATTTT
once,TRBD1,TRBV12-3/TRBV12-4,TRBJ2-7,CASSPGGLHEQYF,TGTGCCAGCAGTCCAGGGGGCCTCCACGAGCAGTACTTC
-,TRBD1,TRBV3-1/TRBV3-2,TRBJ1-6,CASSQVLCWDRGSSSYNSPLHF,TGTGCCAGCAGCCAAGTCCTATGTTGGGACAGGGGCTCCAGCTCCTATAATTCACCCCTCCACTTT
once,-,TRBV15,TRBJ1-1,CATSRDIYTEAFF,TGTGCCACCAGCAGAGATATATACACTGAAGCTTTCTTT